A selection of T cell receptor beta chains follows, all from one sample in a study of blood T cell dynamics during melanoma immunotherapy. Profiling relied on immunoSEQ multiplex PCR, and the TCRdb table lists in-frame clones only, not all of them. The sample includes about 7,200 clones, roughly 85% of them seen just once. The sequences come from blood, collected from a patient treated with checkpoint blockade. These receptors were collected from a human donor with melanoma. Some clones in this sample may be carry-over from other donors' samples. The CDR3 runs from the conserved cysteine through the conserved F or W. The D gene is left open where the match is weak. Clone size is given for some rows only: seen once, a few or many times, or a class if the clone is expanded.

>TRBV11-2|.|TRBD1|TRBJ1-5
CASSRDRVQPQHF
TGTGCCAGCAGCCGGGACAGGGTTCAGCCCCAGCATTTT
>TRBV11-2|few|.|TRBJ1-5
CASSGGPNQPQHF
TGTGCCAGCAGCGGAGGGCCCAATCAGCCCCAGCATTTT
>TRBV7-9|.|.|TRBJ2-7
CASSLGQGDYEQYF
TGTGCCAGCAGTTTAGGGCAGGGTGACTACGAGCAGTACTTC
>TRBV5-8|few|.|TRBJ1-5
CASSLAGDQPQHF
TGTGCCAGCAGCTTGGCAGGGGATCAGCCCCAGCATTTT
>TRBV11-2|.|TRBD2|TRBJ2-5
CASSLSGGGTQYF
TGTGCCAGCAGCTTAAGCGGGGGGGGGACCCAGTACTTC
>TRBV5-6|.|.|TRBJ2-7
CASSLGGIITYEQYF
TGTGCCAGCAGCTTGGGGGGGATCATCACCTACGAGCAGTACTTC
>TRBV7-2|.|TRBD2|TRBJ2-3
CASSFERGVDTQYF
TGTGCCAGCAGCTTCGAACGGGGGGTGGATACGCAGTATTTT
>TRBV5-1|.|.|TRBJ1-6
CASSLGSRDTSSYNSPLHF
TGCGCCAGCAGCTTGGGCTCCCGGGACACGAGCTCCTATAATTCACCCCTCCACTTT
>TRBV9|.|TRBD1|TRBJ1-1
CASRRRQGGNTEAFF
TGTGCCAGCAGGCGCAGACAGGGCGGAAACACTGAAGCTTTCTTT
>TRBV7-6|.|.|TRBJ2-7
CASSVQGNEQYF
TGTGCCAGCAGCGTACAGGGAAACGAGCAGTACTTC
>TRBV7-2|.|TRBD1|TRBJ2-5
CASSSGQGVRRQETQYF
TGTGCCAGCAGCTCGGGACAGGGAGTGCGGCGCCAAGAGACCCAGTACTTC
>TRBV7-9|.|TRBD2|TRBJ2-5
CASSFLAGGPQETQYF
TGTGCCAGCAGCTTTTTAGCGGGAGGGCCCCAAGAGACCCAGTACTTC
>TRBV30|.|TRBD2|TRBJ2-2
CAWSGTKNTGELFF
TGTGCCTGGTCGGGGACTAAGAACACCGGGGAGCTGTTTTTT
>TRBV2|.|.|TRBJ1-6
CASGEEGTALHF
TGTGCCAGTGGGGAGGAGGGGACGGCCCTCCACTTT
>TRBV5-1|.|.|TRBJ2-7
CASSFYGSAYEQYF
TGCGCCAGCAGCTTTTATGGCAGCGCCTACGAGCAGTACTTC
>TRBV27|.|.|TRBJ2-7
CASKGHSNTKNYEQYF
TGTGCCAGCAAGGGGCATTCGAATACGAAGAACTACGAGCAGTACTTC
>TRBV27|.|TRBD2|TRBJ2-1
CASSLRGGYEQFF
TGTGCCAGCAGTTTACGCGGGGGATATGAGCAGTTCTTC
>TRBV5-1|.|.|TRBJ2-2
CASSLDPGSTGELFF
TGCGCCAGCAGCTTGGATCCAGGGTCTACCGGGGAGCTGTTTTTT
>TRBV7-6|medium-sized|TRBD2|TRBJ2-1
CASSLQLLAGGPGEQFF
TGTGCCAGCAGCCTCCAATTACTAGCGGGGGGGCCCGGTGAGCAGTTCTTC
>TRBV7-9|.|.|TRBJ1-1
CASSSSGGTEAFF
TGTGCCAGCAGCTCCAGCGGGGGCACTGAAGCTTTCTTT
>TRBV7-9|.|TRBD1|TRBJ2-1
CASSYLGGKEQFF
TGTGCCAGCAGCTATCTAGGGGGCAAGGAGCAGTTCTTC
>TRBV30|.|TRBD1|TRBJ2-7
CACDRALRGEQYF
TGTGCCTGTGACAGGGCCCTACGTGGGGAGCAGTACTTC
>TRBV6-5|.|.|TRBJ1-3
CASSPKPSSGNTIYF
TGTGCCAGCAGTCCCAAGCCCTCCTCTGGAAACACCATATATTTT
>TRBV2|.|.|TRBJ2-2
CASRNFGRADGELFF
TGTGCCAGCAGGAACTTTGGCCGAGCAGACGGGGAGCTGTTTTTT
>TRBV2|.|TRBD1|TRBJ1-5
CASNRGGNQPQHF
TGTGCCAGCAACAGGGGAGGCAATCAGCCCCAGCATTTT
>TRBV7-3|.|.|TRBJ2-2
CASSRGGVTGELFF
TGTGCCAGCAGCCGTGGGGGAGTCACCGGGGAGCTGTTTTTT
>TRBV7-7|.|.|TRBJ1-2
CASSPNLGYTF
TGTGCCAGCAGCCCCAACCTCGGCTACACCTTC
>TRBV7-2|.|TRBD1|TRBJ2-2
CASSLTGGGNTGELFF
TGTGCCAGCAGCTTGACAGGGGGGGGAAACACCGGGGAGCTGTTTTTT
>TRBV11-2|.|.|TRBJ2-3
CASSLGLDSDTQYF
TGTGCCAGCAGCTTAGGACTGGACTCAGATACGCAGTATTTT
>TRBV4-3|.|TRBD2|TRBJ2-2
CASSPMKSGSTGELFF
TGCGCCAGCAGCCCAATGAAAAGCGGGAGCACCGGGGAGCTGTTTTTT
>TRBV7-8|once|.|TRBJ1-5
CASSLMRTTANQPQHF
TGTGCCAGCAGCTTAATGCGGACAACCGCAAATCAGCCCCAGCATTTT
>TRBV29-1|.|TRBD1|TRBJ2-7
CSVLEQGDSYEQYF
TGCAGCGTTTTAGAACAGGGGGATTCCTACGAGCAGTACTTC
>TRBV25-1|.|.|TRBJ2-3
CASSEVGGTFTTQYF
TGTGCCAGCAGTGAAGTGGGAGGTACTTTTACTACGCAGTATTTT
>TRBV7-2|large|.|TRBJ2-7
CASSLTNYEQYF
TGTGCCAGCAGCTTAACGAACTACGAGCAGTACTTC
>TRBV5-1|.|.|TRBJ2-1
CASSLAPGGPVNEQFF
TGCGCCAGCAGCTTGGCCCCCGGGGGCCCGGTTAATGAGCAGTTCTTC
>TRBV5-1|.|.|TRBJ1-2
CASSLDNYGYTF
TGCGCCAGCAGCTTGGACAACTATGGCTACACCTTC
>TRBV6-5|.|.|TRBJ2-7
CASMTSQDSYEQYF
TGTGCCAGCATGACATCACAAGACTCCTACGAGCAGTACTTC
>TRBV6-6|.|TRBD1|TRBJ1-1
CASSSRGLGGTEAFF
TGTGCCAGCAGTTCCAGGGGGCTTGGGGGCACTGAAGCTTTCTTT
>TRBV30|.|.|TRBJ2-1
CAWMGLAPNEQFF
TGTGCCTGGATGGGCCTAGCTCCGAATGAGCAGTTCTTC
>TRBV29-1|.|TRBD1|TRBJ1-5
CSVGQGAGNQPQHF
TGCAGCGTTGGACAGGGGGCTGGTAATCAGCCCCAGCATTTT
>TRBV5-4|.|.|TRBJ2-2
CASSLAYGQGTGELFF
TGTGCCAGCAGCTTGGCCTACGGGCAGGGCACCGGGGAGCTGTTTTTT
>TRBV11-2|.|.|TRBJ1-1
CASSLEFGAKNTEAFF
TGTGCCAGCAGCTTAGAGTTTGGGGCGAAGAACACTGAAGCTTTCTTT
>TRBV7-9|.|TRBD1|TRBJ1-4
CASSKGQGRATNEKLFF
TGTGCCAGCAGCAAGGGACAGGGCAGGGCAACTAATGAAAAACTGTTTTTT
>TRBV28|.|TRBD2|TRBJ2-7
CASRWTSGRVSYEQYF
TGTGCCAGCAGGTGGACTAGCGGGAGGGTTTCCTACGAGCAGTACTTC
>TRBV5-4|.|.|TRBJ2-5
CASSLRSGTETQYF
TGTGCCAGCAGCTTGCGGTCAGGGACAGAGACCCAGTACTTC
>TRBV4-2|few|TRBD1|TRBJ1-6
CASSWDRALNSPLHF
TGTGCCAGCAGCTGGGACAGGGCTTTGAATTCACCCCTCCACTTT
>TRBV5-4|.|TRBD1|TRBJ2-7
CASSDPGTAYEQYF
TGTGCCAGCAGCGACCCCGGGACAGCCTACGAGCAGTACTTC
>TRBV9|.|.|TRBJ2-1
CASSVGDEGYNEQFF
TGTGCCAGCAGCGTAGGGGACGAGGGCTACAATGAGCAGTTCTTC
>TRBV5-4|.|TRBD2|TRBJ2-7
CASSLSSGGYEQYF
TGTGCCAGCAGCTTGTCTAGCGGGGGGTACGAGCAGTACTTC
>TRBV4-3|.|TRBD1|TRBJ1-6
CASSQEPQGASSYNSPLHF
TGCGCCAGCAGCCAAGAACCACAGGGGGCTAGCTCCTATAATTCACCCCTCCACTTT
>TRBV11-2|.|.|TRBJ2-1
CASSLVRGSYNEQFF
TGTGCCAGCAGCTTAGTCCGGGGATCCTACAATGAGCAGTTCTTC
>TRBV27|.|.|TRBJ2-7
CASSLSPEGDYEQYF
TGTGCCAGCAGTTTATCCCCAGAGGGGGACTACGAGCAGTACTTC
>TRBV5-6|.|TRBD1|TRBJ1-5
CASSRAGGVQPQHF
TGTGCCAGCAGCAGAGCAGGGGGCGTTCAGCCCCAGCATTTT
>TRBV4-3|once|TRBD2|TRBJ2-5
CASSQDPSGGLLWEQYF
TGCGCCAGCAGCCAAGATCCTAGCGGGGGGCTTCTTTGGGAGCAGTACTTC
>TRBV6-6|.|.|TRBJ1-2
CASRITGTQTYGYTF
TGTGCCAGCCGAATTACAGGGACACAGACCTATGGCTACACCTTC
>TRBV4-1|.|.|TRBJ2-2
CASSHPSTGELFF
TGCGCCAGCAGCCACCCCAGCACCGGGGAGCTGTTTTTT
>TRBV6-6|.|TRBD2|TRBJ2-3
CASSYGLAGGSDTQYF
TGTGCCAGCAGTTACGGCCTAGCGGGGGGGTCGGATACGCAGTATTTT
>TRBV28|.|.|TRBJ2-3
CASSFRGATSTDTQYF
TGTGCCAGCAGTTTTAGGGGGGCCACTAGCACAGATACGCAGTATTTT
>TRBV9|.|TRBD1|TRBJ1-2
CASSAGTGTYGYTF
TGCGCCAGCAGCGCCGGGACAGGGACATATGGCTACACCTTC